These T cell receptor beta chains were read from a single sample in a study of CD8 T cells in ankylosing spondylitis. TCRdb reanalysed the 5' RACE reads using MiXCR and keeps one entry per CDR3 protein. This table holds about 540,000 distinct CDR3 sequences, 10% to 15% found once. The sequenced material came from blood, either unsorted or a sorted T cell fraction (not recorded which). These receptors originate from a male donor with ankylosing spondylitis. CDR3s include the opening cysteine and the closing phenylalanine or tryptophan. The size field is filled for only some rows; it gives once, few, many or a size class.

TRBV10-3	few	CAISESAGYEQYF
TRBV12-3/TRBV12-4	few	CASRNYYEQYF
TRBV6-1	many	CASSKAGVSTGELFF
TRBV30	NA	CAWSEQGKNIQYF
TRBV11-2	NA	CASSLVSYEKLFF
TRBV12-3/TRBV12-4	NA	CASRGLAGVYEQYF
TRBV10-3	NA	CAISEVHRGGQPQHF
TRBV4-2	few	CASSQEGVQKFFNYGYTF
TRBV7-8	NA	CASSPVTGDGEKLFF
TRBV20-1	NA	CSAPGAVRVNTEAFF
TRBV12-3/TRBV12-4	few	CASVPAGGGKRHF
TRBV7-2	few	CASSLDRDGEQFF
TRBV7-7	few	CASFSGETQYF
TRBV4-1	many	CASSQEGQGLANYGYTF
TRBV19	NA	CASSATEVGPEAFF
TRBV12-3/TRBV12-4	many	CASSLGWERNEQFF
TRBV10-2	few	CASSDRQGLSSYNEQFF
TRBV20-1	medium-sized	CSARDLSAGEQYF
TRBV9	NA	CASSVADGRRPYNEQFF
TRBV5-1	many	CASSWSGSGTDTQYF
TRBV12-3/TRBV12-4	NA	CASSTQTGNQPQHF
TRBV9	NA	CASSVESRGLASRDTQYF